This is a list of T cell receptor beta chains from one sample in a study of technical replicates of blood from a handful of donors. Method: immunoSEQ multiplex PCR; TCRdb's copy keeps in-frame clones and lacks some. The table has around 93,000 clones, roughly 95% seen once; the top ten hold roughly 0.35%. The source material was T cells isolated from PBMCs. These TCRs come from a human donor in good health. Each CDR3 is given with its conserved first and last residue. The D gene is left open where the match is weak. The size field is filled for only some rows; it gives once, few, many or a size class.

d_call j_call clone_size v_call cdr3_length cdr3_nt cdr3_aa
. TRBJ2-7 . TRBV6-4 13 TGTGCCAGCAGTGAAGGGGCATCCTACGAGCAGTACTTC CASSEGASYEQYF
TRBD1 TRBJ2-5 once TRBV27 16 TGTGCCAGCAGTTTATTCGGGACAGGGATGCAAGAGACCCAGTACTTC CASSLFGTGMQETQYF
. TRBJ1-1 . TRBV11-3 14 TGTGCCAGCAGCACGGGACTTTCAAACACTGAAGCTTTCTTT CASSTGLSNTEAFF
TRBD1 TRBJ2-7 . TRBV6-6 14 TGTGCCAGCAGTTACCCAGGGGGCTCGGAAGAGCAGTACTTC CASSYPGGSEEQYF
. TRBJ1-1 . TRBV19 13 TGTGCCAGTAGTATCGCTGAGGGGGGGGAAGCTTTCTTT CASSIAEGGEAFF
. TRBJ1-2 once TRBV21-1 15 TGTGCCAGCAGCAAAGTAAAGGGGATCGAGACTGGCTACACCTTC CASSKVKGIETGYTF
TRBD2 TRBJ2-1 . TRBV28 14 TGTGCCAGCAGTTTGACTAGCGGGAGGGACCGGCAGTTCTTC CASSLTSGRDRQFF
. TRBJ1-2 . TRBV15 16 TGTGCCACCAGCAACATCCGGGACATGAAGGTCTATGGCTACACCTTC CATSNIRDMKVYGYTF
. TRBJ2-3 few TRBV5-1 16 TGCGCCAGCATTTCAGGGAGCAGGACTATCACAGATACGCAGTATTTT CASISGSRTITDTQYF
. TRBJ2-4 once TRBV28 15 TGTGCCAGCAGCCTAGGCGGGATGGCCAAAAACATTCAGTACTTC CASSLGGMAKNIQYF
. TRBJ2-5 . TRBV30 13 TGTGCCTGGAGTACTATGGGCCAAGAGACCCAGTACTTC CAWSTMGQETQYF
TRBD1 TRBJ2-5 . TRBV6-5 14 TGTGCCAGCAGTTTTGGGACAGATCAAGAGACCCAGTACTTC CASSFGTDQETQYF
. TRBJ1-3 . TRBV9 15 TGTGCCAGCAGCGTAGTAGGGGCGAGAGGAAACACCATATATTTT CASSVVGARGNTIYF
TRBD2 TRBJ2-1 . TRBV6-5 13 TGTGCCAGCAGTTTCGGGGGGGGCAATGAGCAGTTCTTC CASSFGGGNEQFF
TRBD1 TRBJ2-1 . TRBV27 13 TGTGCCAGCAGTTTGGCAGGGGGCAATGAGCAGTTCTTC CASSLAGGNEQFF
. TRBJ1-1 once TRBV5-1 15 TGCGCCAGCAGCCAGACGTACAGGGTGAACACTGAAGCTTTCTTT CASSQTYRVNTEAFF
TRBD1 TRBJ1-3 . TRBV28 16 TGTGCCAGCAGTTTACCAACAGGGGGCGCTGGAAACACCATATATTTT CASSLPTGGAGNTIYF
TRBD2 TRBJ2-7 . TRBV2 14 TGTGCCATCTTACTCGGGCTAGCGGGAGGGGGGCAGTACTTC CAILLGLAGGGQYF